The subject of this entry is one T cell receptor beta chain. The antigen remains undetermined. The entry originates in a study of T cell responses to AZD1222 COVID-19 vaccine. About the research overall: Pooled together were second doses at about 4 or about 12 weeks. Regarding the study as a whole: Donors, mostly white British, included more females; clonal diversity was possibly underestimated. Unmutated variant regions are reportedly targeted by nearly half of spike-specific TCRs. Repertoires were collected only later (after the peak T cell response had occurred).

The assay was immunoSEQ multiplex PCR, and TCRdb's table has in-frame clones only and misses some. The repertoire holds 150,000 or so clones, with around 89% as singletons. The input for sequencing was peripheral blood, taken on day 0 of AZD1222 vaccination. The receptor's source is an adult in good health.

This chain's CDR3 is CASFRAGGKDTQYF. The CDR3 DNA reads TGTGCCAGCTTCCGAGCGGGAGGGAAAGATACGCAGTATTTT. The V and J genes are TRBV9 and TRBJ2-3, with 10 bases that match TRBD2. Germline loops: CDR1 SGDLS, CDR2 YYNGEE. This CDR3 region has 14 residues. V trimming: 7 bases; J trimming: 5 bases; junction bases outside the gene matches: 7. Full variable domain (rest looked up from reference TRBV9 and TRBJ2-3): DSGVTQTPKHLITATGQRVTLRCSPRSGDLSVYWYQQSLDQGLQFLIQYYNGEERAKGNILERFSAQQFPDLHSELNLSSLELGDSALYFCASFRAGGKDTQYFGPGTRLTVL.